This TCR beta chain was identified during a study of early T cells in non-severe SARS-CoV-2 infection. This clonotype was picked up a small number of times. Via MiXCR, TCRdb re-called the 5' RACE reads, giving one row per CDR3 protein. The data hold about 36,000 distinct CDR3 sequences, with roughly 6.8% observed a single time. This CDR3 comprises 14 residues. V was shortened by 6 bases and J by 6 bases, with 17 bases between the two germline ends. The germline V gene encodes CDR1 MNHEY and CDR2 SVGEGT. This receptor was obtained from an adult who was a healthcare worker with PCR-confirmed SARS-CoV-2 infection or an uninfected control (not recorded which). Source: whole blood, taken at baseline. The chain joins TRBV6-2 or TRBV6-3 to TRBJ2-5, with D tentatively TRBD1 (5 bases). CDR3: CASRYPGPGKTQYF. CDR3 nucleotide sequence: TGTGCCAGCAGGTACCCAGGGCCAGGGAAGACCCAGTACTTC.